This T cell receptor beta chain was sequenced for a study of CD8+ T cells in alopecia areata. Study-level findings and limits: Researchers report lesional scalp, most notably alopecia totalis/universalis, outstripped normal scalp in clonality.

Trimming cost V 3 bases and J 7 bases, with 7 bases left between them. The CDR3 consists of 13 residues. CDR1 is LGHNA, CDR2 YNFKEQ, per germline. Treatment denoted: oral pan-JAK inhibitor, 5-10 mg twice daily. The authors sorted CD4+ and CD8+ T cells from PBMCs. In each case, RNA was isolated and then reverse transcribed into cDNA as the sequencing template. The method was immunoSEQ multiplex PCR; TCRdb's version includes in-frame clones alone and lacks a portion of them. The data contain some 180,000 clones, roughly half of them seen just once; the ten biggest clones take up about 9.4%. Details on this clone: Its antigen remains unidentified.

The receptor was derived from a human donor with alopecia areata. Source: CD8+ T cells sorted from blood, taken between weeks 51 and 52, from a patient treated with tofacitinib. This rearrangement joins TRBV4-2 to TRBJ1-6; D gene uncertain. The CDR3 DNA reads as TGTGCCAGCAGCCAGAAGACCAATTCACCCCTCCACTTT. Translated: CASSQKTNSPLHF.